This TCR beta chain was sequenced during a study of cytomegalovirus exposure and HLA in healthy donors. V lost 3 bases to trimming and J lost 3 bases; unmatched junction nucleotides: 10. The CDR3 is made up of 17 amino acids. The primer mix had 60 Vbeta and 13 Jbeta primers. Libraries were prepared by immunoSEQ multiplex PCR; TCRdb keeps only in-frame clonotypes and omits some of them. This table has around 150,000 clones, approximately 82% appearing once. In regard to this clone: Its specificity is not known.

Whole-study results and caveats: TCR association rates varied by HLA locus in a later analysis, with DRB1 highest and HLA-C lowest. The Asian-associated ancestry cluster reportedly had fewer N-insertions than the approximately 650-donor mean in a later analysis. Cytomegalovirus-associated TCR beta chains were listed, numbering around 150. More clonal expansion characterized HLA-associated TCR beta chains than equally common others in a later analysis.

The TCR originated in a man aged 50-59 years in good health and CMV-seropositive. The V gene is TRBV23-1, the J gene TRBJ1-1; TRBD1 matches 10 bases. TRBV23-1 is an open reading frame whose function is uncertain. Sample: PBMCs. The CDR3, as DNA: TGCGCCAGCAGTCATCTTCAGACAGGGGGCGCCGACACTGAAGCTTTCTTT. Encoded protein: CASSHLQTGGADTEAFF.